Included here is one TCR beta chain sequence, with context. TCRdb keeps only in-frame clones here, not all; method: immunoSEQ multiplex PCR. The sample has over 150,000 clones, 70% to 90% seen once. The CDR3 sequence is 12 residues long. Germline trimming cut 9 bases from V and 7 bases from J; bases unmatched to any gene: 7. This entry comes from a study of blood T cell repertoires in COVID-19. The V and J genes are TRBV12-3 or TRBV12-4 and TRBJ1-2; 8 bases fit TRBD1. This TCR was sampled from an older woman with COVID-19, enrolled during active disease. Source material: peripheral blood. For the CDR3, the DNA is TGTGCCAGTCAGGGGGCCGCGGGTGGCTACACCTTC. It is translated as CASQGAAGGYTF.